What follows is one T cell receptor beta chain and its context. What it recognizes is unknown. The libraries were made with immunoSEQ version 4 in survey mode. Data came from immunoSEQ multiplex PCR; TCRdb stores just in-frame clones and leaves some out. Of roughly 35,000 clones listed, 80% are singletons. The CDR3 totals 17 residues. CDR1 and CDR2 from the germline V gene are SNHLY and FYNNEI. With 3 bases removed from V and 4 bases from J, the gap between germline ends came to 21 bases. Stimulation used around 9.1 ug/mL lysate from CMV-infected fibroblasts. Memory cells lacking CD40L and CD69 with high CD45RO were sorted. The sample belongs to a study of persistence of HIV-infected CD4 T cells. Overall study findings and caveats: CMV- and Gag-responding cells had lower TCRbeta richness than CD3/CD28-responding cells.

The chain employs TRBV2 and TRBJ1-2, with D perhaps TRBD1 (6 bases). The source material was CD4+ T cells sorted from PBMCs after roughly 17-hour stimulation, sampled from a patient who received antiretroviral therapy. The sequence derives from an adult man with HIV who was CMV-seropositive. Here the CDR3 DNA reads TGTGCCAGCAGTGATTTAGTTAATTTGCAGGGGCGCTATGGCTACACCTTC. Residues: CASSDLVNLQGRYGYTF. The whole variable domain, remainder taken from reference TRBV2 and TRBJ1-2, is EPEVTQTPSHQVTQMGQEVILRCVPISNHLYFYWYRQILGQKVEFLVSFYNNEISEKSEIFDDQFSVERPDGSNFTLKIRSTKLEDSAMYFCASSDLVNLQGRYGYTFGSGTRLTVV.